The TCR beta chain under discussion was sequenced for a study of blood T cell repertoires in COVID-19. Looked up from germline, CDR1 is KGHSH and CDR2 is LQKENI. V lost 1 base, J lost 2 bases, and 5 bases stayed unmatched. The length of the CDR3 is 16 residues. Only in-frame clones appear in the TCRdb table, and some are missing; sequencing was by immunoSEQ multiplex PCR. The sample lists some 200,000 clones, about 88% occurring once. V and J are TRBV18 and TRBJ1-3, with 7 positions matching TRBD1. This receptor was identified in a man between 65 and 85 years old with acute or convalescent COVID-19. Material: peripheral blood. The CDR3: CASSPQQGQAGNTIYF. DNA of the CDR3: TGTGCCAGCTCACCACAACAGGGGCAGGCTGGAAACACCATATATTTT.